Shown below are 10 T cell receptor beta chains from a single sample sequenced in a study of neoadjuvant anti-PD-1 for oral cavity cancer. Sequencing was performed with immunoSEQ multiplex PCR; in TCRdb, only in-frame clones are kept and a portion is missing. The repertoire holds a few thousand clones, 45% to 65% seen once, with 15% to 20% in the top ten. Time point: after neoadjuvant nivolumab, at surgical resection. The sample was tumor tissue, taken after nivolumab (anti-PD-1) treatment. Every receptor here comes from a person aged 40 to 85 with oral cavity squamous cell carcinoma.

The V and J genes are TRBV11-2 and TRBJ2-3, with 8 bases aligning to TRBD2. The trim removed 0 bases at V and 5 bases at J, leaving 10 bases unmatched. Per the germline V gene, CDR1 is SGHAT and CDR2 is FQNNGV. The CDR3 loop spans 17 amino acids. The CDR3 sequence is CASSLEMGRGAQDTQYF. The CDR3 nucleotides read TGTGCCAGCAGCTTAGAAATGGGGCGGGGGGCCCAAGATACGCAGTATTTT.

The gene calls are TRBV7-9 and TRBJ1-1, with TRBD1 identical over 10 bases. V gave up 5 bases and J gave up 3 bases; unmatched junction bases: 6. The germline V gene encodes CDR1 SEHNR and CDR2 FQNEAQ (reference sequence). The CDR3 has 15 amino acids. This CDR3 is CASSPPGTGDTEAFF. DNA of the CDR3: TGTGCCAGCAGCCCCCCCGGGACAGGGGACACTGAAGCTTTCTTT.

This chain connects TRBV28 to TRBJ2-3; D call uncertain. The CDR3 contains 15 residues. Per germline, CDR1 MDHEN and CDR2 SYDVKM. V was cut by 6 bases and J by 1 base, with 14 bases left in between. The CDR3, as DNA: TGTGCCAGCAGCTGGGGAACGGGTCGCACAGATACGCAGTATTTT. Its protein is CASSWGTGRTDTQYF.

This chain links TRBV2 with TRBJ2-5, with 8 nucleotides matching TRBD2. The germline V gene encodes CDR1 SNHLY and CDR2 FYNNEI. This CDR3 is built from 13 residues. The J segment lost 7 bases and the V segment lost 2 bases, leaving 3 bases of the junction unmatched. CDR3 protein: CASSERLAGTQYF. DNA of the CDR3: TGTGCCAGCAGTGAACGGCTAGCGGGGACCCAGTACTTC.

The V gene is TRBV6-5, the J gene TRBJ1-2; 11 bases match TRBD1. V trimming: 5 bases; J trimming: 6 bases; junction bases outside the gene matches: 5. From germline, CDR1 is MNHEY and CDR2 SVGAGI. The CDR3 has 14 amino acids. This chain's CDR3 is CASSADRGRDGYTF. DNA for the CDR3: TGTGCCAGCAGTGCGGACAGGGGGCGCGATGGCTACACCTTC.

This clone was picked up a small number of times. The CDR3 protein is CASSSRERVISGANVLTF. Here the CDR3 DNA reads TGTGCCAGCAGCTCCCGGGAGCGGGTGATCTCTGGGGCCAACGTCCTGACTTTC. V usage is TRBV7-8 and J usage is TRBJ2-6; possibly TRBD2 for D (6 bases). V lost 4 bases to trimming and J lost 0 bases, with 16 bases between them. The CDR3 extends over 18 amino acids. Germline CDR1 is SGHVS and CDR2 is FQNEAQ.

This clone has just one count. The rearrangement links TRBV2 to TRBJ2-5; D perhaps matches TRBD1 (5 bases). V shed 1 base and J shed 5 bases, with 14 bases lying between them. From germline, CDR1 is SNHLY and CDR2 FYNNEI. The CDR3 totals 15 residues. The CDR3: CASSEVGRAGETQYF. The CDR3 coding sequence is TGTGCCAGCAGTGAAGTGGGCAGGGCCGGCGAGACCCAGTACTTC.

The chain uses TRBV25-1 and TRBJ1-1; TRBD1 agrees at 9 bases. The trim removed 6 bases at V and 3 bases at J, leaving 2 bases unmatched. This CDR3 comprises 13 residues. The germline V gene has CDR1 MGHDK and CDR2 SYGVNS. The CDR3 loop is CASSGQGHTEAFF. As DNA, the CDR3 is TGTGCCAGCAGCGGACAGGGGCACACTGAAGCTTTCTTT.

The V and J genes are TRBV5-1 and TRBJ2-7; 10 positions agree with TRBD2. The CDR3 covers 17 residues. The germline CDR1 and CDR2 sequences are SGHRS and YFSETQ. V was pared by 1 base and J by 3 bases, with 10 bases of the junction left unmatched. The CDR3 loop is CASSLTSGDPRGYEQYF. CDR3 nucleotide sequence: TGCGCCAGCAGCTTGACTAGCGGGGACCCTCGGGGCTACGAGCAGTACTTC.

In this sample, this clone is large. V and J are TRBV7-9 and TRBJ2-7; the D call may be TRBD1 or TRBD2 (7 bases each). Trimming took 7 bases from V and 3 from J, leaving 19 bases between them. CDR1 is SEHNR and CDR2 is FQNEAQ in the germline V gene (reference sequence). The CDR3 has 15 amino acids. The CDR3 region has the DNA TGTGCCAGCACCAGGGGGGGTCCCTCCGGCTACGAGCAGTACTTC. Amino acids: CASTRGGPSGYEQYF.